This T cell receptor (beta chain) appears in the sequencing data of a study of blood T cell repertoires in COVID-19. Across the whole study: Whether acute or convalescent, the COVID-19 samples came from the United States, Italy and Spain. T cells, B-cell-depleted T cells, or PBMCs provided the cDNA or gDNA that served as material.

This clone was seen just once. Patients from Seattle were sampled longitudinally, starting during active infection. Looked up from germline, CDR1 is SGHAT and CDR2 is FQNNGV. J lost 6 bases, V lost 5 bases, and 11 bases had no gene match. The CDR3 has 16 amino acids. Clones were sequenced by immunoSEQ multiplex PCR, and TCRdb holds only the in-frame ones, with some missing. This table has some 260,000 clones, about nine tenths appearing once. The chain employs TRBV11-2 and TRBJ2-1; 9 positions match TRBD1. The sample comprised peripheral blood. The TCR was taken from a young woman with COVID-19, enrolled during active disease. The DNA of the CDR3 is TGTGCCAGCAGCCTTTTAACAGGGGGCGCGGGCAATGAGCAGTTCTTC. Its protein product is CASSLLTGGAGNEQFF.